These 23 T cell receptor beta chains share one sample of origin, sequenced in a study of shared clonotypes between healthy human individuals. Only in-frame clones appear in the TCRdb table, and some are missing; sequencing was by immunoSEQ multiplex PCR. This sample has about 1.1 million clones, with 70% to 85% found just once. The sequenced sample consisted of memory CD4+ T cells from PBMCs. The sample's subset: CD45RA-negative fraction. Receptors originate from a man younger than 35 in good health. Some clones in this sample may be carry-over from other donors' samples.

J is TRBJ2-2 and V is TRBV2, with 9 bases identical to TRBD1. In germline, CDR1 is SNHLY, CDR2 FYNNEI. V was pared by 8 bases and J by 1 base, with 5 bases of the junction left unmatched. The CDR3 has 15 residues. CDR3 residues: CASRPGQGNTGELFF. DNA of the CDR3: TGTGCCAGCCGTCCGGGACAGGGGAACACCGGGGAGCTGTTTTTT.

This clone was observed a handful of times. CDR3 in DNA: TGTGCCAGTAGTATTTCAGGGGGCGGGGGCAATCAGCCCCAGCATTTT. Translated, it gives CASSISGGGGNQPQHF. V and J are TRBV19 and TRBJ1-5, with 8 bases identical to TRBD1. The V gene's germline CDR1 is LNHDA and CDR2 SQIVND (reference sequence). The CDR3 sequence is 16 residues long. V trimming: 3 bases; J trimming: 2 bases; junction bases outside the gene matches: 6. The full variable domain, rest sourced from reference TRBV19 and TRBJ1-5, is DGGITQSPKYLFRKEGQNVTLSCEQNLNHDAMYWYRQDPGQGLRLIYYSQIVNDFQKGDIAEGYSVSREKKESFPLTVTSAQKNPTAFYLCASSISGGGGNQPQHFGDGTRLSIL.

DNA for the CDR3: TGCGCCAGCAGCTTAATTCTAGCGGGAGTGGGCACCGGGGAGCTGTTTTTT. This codes for CASSLILAGVGTGELFF. The chain has TRBV5-1 and TRBJ2-2; 10 nucleotides line up with TRBD2. CDR1 is SGHRS, CDR2 YFSETQ, per germline. V lost 2 bases and J lost 4; bases outside the gene matches: 8. The CDR3 contains 17 residues.

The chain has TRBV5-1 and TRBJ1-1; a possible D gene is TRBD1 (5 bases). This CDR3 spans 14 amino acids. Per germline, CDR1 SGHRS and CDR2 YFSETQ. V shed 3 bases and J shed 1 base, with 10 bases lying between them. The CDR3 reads CASSWGRENTEAFF. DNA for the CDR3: TGCGCCAGCAGCTGGGGCAGAGAGAACACTGAAGCTTTCTTT.

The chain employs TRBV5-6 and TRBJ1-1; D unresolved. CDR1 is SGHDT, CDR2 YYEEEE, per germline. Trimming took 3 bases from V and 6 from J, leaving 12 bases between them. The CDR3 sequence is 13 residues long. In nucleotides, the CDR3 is TGTGCCAGCAGCTCCCTTGATTCTTCTGAAGCTTTCTTT. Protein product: CASSSLDSSEAFF.

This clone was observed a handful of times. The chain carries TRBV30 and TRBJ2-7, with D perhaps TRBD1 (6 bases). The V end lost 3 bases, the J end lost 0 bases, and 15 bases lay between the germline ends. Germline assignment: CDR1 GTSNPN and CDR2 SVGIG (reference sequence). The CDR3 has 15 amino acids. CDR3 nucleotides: TGTGCCTGGAGAAGAGGAACAGGGAGCTCCTACGAGCAGTACTTC. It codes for CAWRRGTGSSYEQYF.

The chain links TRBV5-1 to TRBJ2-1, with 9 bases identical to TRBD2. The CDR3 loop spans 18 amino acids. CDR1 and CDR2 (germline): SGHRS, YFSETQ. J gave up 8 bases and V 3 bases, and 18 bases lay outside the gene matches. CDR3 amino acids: CASSSGGSGRGPGYEQFF. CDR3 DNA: TGCGCCAGCAGCTCGGGGGGTAGCGGGAGAGGACCTGGCTATGAGCAGTTCTTC.

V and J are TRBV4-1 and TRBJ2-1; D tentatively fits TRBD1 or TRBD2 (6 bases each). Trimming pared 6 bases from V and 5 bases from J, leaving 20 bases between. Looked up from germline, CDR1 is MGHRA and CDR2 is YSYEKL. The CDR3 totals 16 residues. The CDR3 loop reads CASRAYWGAGDNEQFF. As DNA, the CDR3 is TGCGCCAGCAGGGCCTACTGGGGGGCGGGTGACAATGAGCAGTTCTTC.

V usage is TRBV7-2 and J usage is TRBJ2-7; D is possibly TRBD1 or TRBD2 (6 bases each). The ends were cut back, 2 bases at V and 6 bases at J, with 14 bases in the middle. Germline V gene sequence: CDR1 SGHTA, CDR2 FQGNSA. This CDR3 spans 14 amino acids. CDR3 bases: TGTGCCAGCAGCTTATGGACAGCGGGCGCCGAGCAGTACTTC. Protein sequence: CASSLWTAGAEQYF.

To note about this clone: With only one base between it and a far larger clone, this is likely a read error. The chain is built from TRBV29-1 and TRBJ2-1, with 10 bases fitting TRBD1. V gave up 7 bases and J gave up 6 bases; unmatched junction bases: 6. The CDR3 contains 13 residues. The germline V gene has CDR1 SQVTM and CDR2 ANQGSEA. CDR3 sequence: CSAGTGVVNEQFF. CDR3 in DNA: TGCAGCGCCGGGACAGGGGTGGTCAATGAGCAGTTCTTC.

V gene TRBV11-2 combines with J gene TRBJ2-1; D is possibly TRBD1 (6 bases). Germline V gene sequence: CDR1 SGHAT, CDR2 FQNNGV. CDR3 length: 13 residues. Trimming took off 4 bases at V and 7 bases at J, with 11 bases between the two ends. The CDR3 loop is CASSSVRGNEQFF. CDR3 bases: TGTGCCAGCAGCTCAGTTAGGGGGAATGAGCAGTTCTTC. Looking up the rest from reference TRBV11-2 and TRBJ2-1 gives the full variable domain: EAGVAQSPRYKIIEKRQSVAFWCNPISGHATLYWYQQILGQGPKLLIQFQNNGVVDDSQLPKDRFSAERLKGVDSTLKIQPAKLEDSAVYLCASSSVRGNEQFFGPGTRLTVL.

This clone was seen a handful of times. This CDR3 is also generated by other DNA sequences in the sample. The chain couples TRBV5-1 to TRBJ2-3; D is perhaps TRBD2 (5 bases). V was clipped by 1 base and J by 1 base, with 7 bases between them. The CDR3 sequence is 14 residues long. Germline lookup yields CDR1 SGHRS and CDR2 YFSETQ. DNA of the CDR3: TGCGCCAGCAGCTTGAGTAGCGGCACAGATACGCAGTATTTT. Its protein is CASSLSSGTDTQYF. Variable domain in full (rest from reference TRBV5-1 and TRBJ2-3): KAGVTQTPRYLIKTRGQQVTLSCSPISGHRSVSWYQQTPGQGLQFLFEYFSETQRNKGNFPGRFSGRQFSNSRSEMNVSTLELGDSALYLCASSLSSGTDTQYFGPGTRLTVL.

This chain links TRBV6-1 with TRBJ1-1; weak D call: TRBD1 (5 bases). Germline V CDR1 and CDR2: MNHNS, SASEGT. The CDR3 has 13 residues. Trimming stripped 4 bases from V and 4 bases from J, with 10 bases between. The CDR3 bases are TGTGCCAGCAGTGCACAGGTCGGCACTGAAGCTTTCTTT. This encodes CASSAQVGTEAFF.

In DNA form, the CDR3 reads TGCGCCAGCAGCTGGGGGACATTTGCGGGTGAGCAGTACTTC. It is translated as CASSWGTFAGEQYF. The rearrangement joins TRBV5-1 to TRBJ2-7, with D perhaps matching TRBD1 (6 bases). Trimming left V 3 bases short and J 7 bases short, with 17 bases between. The CDR3 spans 14 residues. CDR1 SGHRS and CDR2 YFSETQ come from the germline V gene. Full variable domain (outside the CDR3, taken from reference TRBV5-1 and TRBJ2-7): KAGVTQTPRYLIKTRGQQVTLSCSPISGHRSVSWYQQTPGQGLQFLFEYFSETQRNKGNFPGRFSGRQFSNSRSEMNVSTLELGDSALYLCASSWGTFAGEQYFGPGTRLTVT.

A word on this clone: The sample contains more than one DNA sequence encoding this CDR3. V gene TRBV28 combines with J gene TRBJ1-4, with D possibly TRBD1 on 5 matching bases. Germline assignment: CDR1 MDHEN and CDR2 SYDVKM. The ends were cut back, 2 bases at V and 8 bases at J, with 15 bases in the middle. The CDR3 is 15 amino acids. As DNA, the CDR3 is TGTGCCAGCAGTTTAAGCGGCCAGGGCCGGGAAAAACTGTTTTTT. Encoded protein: CASSLSGQGREKLFF.

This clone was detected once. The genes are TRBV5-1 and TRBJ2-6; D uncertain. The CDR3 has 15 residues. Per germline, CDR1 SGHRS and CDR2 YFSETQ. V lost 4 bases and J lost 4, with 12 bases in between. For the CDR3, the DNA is TGCGCCAGCAGCGGGAACGCCGTCGGGGCCAACGTCCTGACTTTC. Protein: CASSGNAVGANVLTF.

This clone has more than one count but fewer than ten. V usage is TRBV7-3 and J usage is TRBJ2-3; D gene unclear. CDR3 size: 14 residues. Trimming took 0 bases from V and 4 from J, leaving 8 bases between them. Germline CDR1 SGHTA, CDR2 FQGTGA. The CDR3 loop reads CASSLTGRADTQYF. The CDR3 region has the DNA TGTGCCAGCAGCTTAACCGGTAGGGCAGATACGCAGTATTTT.

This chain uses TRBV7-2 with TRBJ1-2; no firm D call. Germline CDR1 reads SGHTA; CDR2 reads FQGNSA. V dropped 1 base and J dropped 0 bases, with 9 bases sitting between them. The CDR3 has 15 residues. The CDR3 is CASSLGTGSNYGYTF. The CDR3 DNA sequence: TGTGCCAGCAGCTTAGGGACGGGCTCTAACTATGGCTACACCTTC. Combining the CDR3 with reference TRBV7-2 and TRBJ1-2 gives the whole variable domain GAGVSQSPSNKVTEKGKDVELRCDPISGHTALYWYRQSLGQGLEFLIYFQGNSAPDKSGLPSDRFSAERTGGSVSTLTIQRTQQEDSAVYLCASSLGTGSNYGYTFGSGTRLTVV.

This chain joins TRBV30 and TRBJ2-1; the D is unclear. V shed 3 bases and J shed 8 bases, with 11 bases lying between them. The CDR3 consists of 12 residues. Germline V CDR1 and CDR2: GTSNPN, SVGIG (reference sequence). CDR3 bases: TGTGCCTGGAGCCCCGATGGCGATGAGCAGTTCTTC. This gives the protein CAWSPDGDEQFF.

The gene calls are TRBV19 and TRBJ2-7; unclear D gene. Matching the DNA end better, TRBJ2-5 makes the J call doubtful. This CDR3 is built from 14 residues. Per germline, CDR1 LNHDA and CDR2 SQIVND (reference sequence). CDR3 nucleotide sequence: TGTGCCAGTAGCCCCTTAGGGCGCAGAGAGACCCAGTACTTC. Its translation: CASSPLGRRETQYF.

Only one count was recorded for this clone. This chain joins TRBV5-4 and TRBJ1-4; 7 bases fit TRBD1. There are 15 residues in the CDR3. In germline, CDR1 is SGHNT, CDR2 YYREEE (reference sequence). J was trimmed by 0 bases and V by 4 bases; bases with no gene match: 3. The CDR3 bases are TGTGCCAGCAGCCGTGGGACAGCAACTAATGAAAAACTGTTTTTT. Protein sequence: CASSRGTATNEKLFF.

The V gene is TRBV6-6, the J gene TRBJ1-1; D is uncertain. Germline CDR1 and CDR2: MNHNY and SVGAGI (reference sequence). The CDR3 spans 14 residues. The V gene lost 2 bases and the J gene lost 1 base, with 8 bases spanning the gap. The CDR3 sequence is CASSYINGNTEAFF. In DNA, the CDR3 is TGTGCCAGCAGTTACATCAACGGGAACACTGAAGCTTTCTTT.

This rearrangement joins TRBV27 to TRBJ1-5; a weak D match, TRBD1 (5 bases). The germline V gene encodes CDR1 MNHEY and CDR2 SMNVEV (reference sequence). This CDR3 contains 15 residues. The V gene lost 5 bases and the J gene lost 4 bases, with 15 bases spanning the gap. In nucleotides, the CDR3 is TGTGCCAGCAGTACCCGGGACGGGAGAAATCAGCCCCAGCATTTT. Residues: CASSTRDGRNQPQHF.